This T cell receptor beta chain was observed in a study of blood T cell repertoires in COVID-19. Whole-study context: The United States, Italy and Spain provided the acute and convalescent COVID-19 samples.

Per the authors' pipeline: Estimated nucleated cell counts came from reference gene primer amplification. Using immunoSEQ multiplex PCR, the repertoire was profiled, and TCRdb retains in-frame clones only, with some absent. V and J calls and clone size are as listed in that table; D and trimming were resolved from the DNA. The table has 90,000 to 120,000 clones, around 90% seen once. From germline, CDR1 is SNHLY and CDR2 FYNNEI. With 7 bases removed from V and 3 bases from J, the gap between germline ends came to 12 bases. CDR3 size: 14 residues. The V and J genes are TRBV2 and TRBJ2-2, with a possible D match to TRBD1 (6 bases). Input material: peripheral blood. The sequence was collected from a woman aged 55-70 years with acute or convalescent COVID-19. CDR3 amino acids: CASTQGGYTGELFF. In nucleotides, the CDR3 is TGTGCCAGCACACAGGGTGGATACACCGGGGAGCTGTTTTTT.